These T cell receptor delta chains were read from a single sample in a study of Vδ1+ human thymocytes. TCRdb re-called the multiplex PCR reads through CATT. The table includes some 73,000 delta-chain clones, approximately 37% detected once. What was sequenced was Vdelta1+ gamma-delta thymocytes from the thymus. Receptors were obtained from a boy younger than two who had congenital heart surgery. CDR3s include the opening cysteine and the closing phenylalanine or tryptophan. The D gene is left open where the match is weak. Clone sizes are given selectively: once, few, many, or a class where the clone is expanded.

clone_size j_call d_call v_call cdr3_nt cdr3_aa
few TRDJ1 TRDD3 TRDV1 TGTGCTCTTGGGGATCCCCGGCGCGGGGGCTGGGGGATACGCAGAGACGAGGAACCATACACCGATAAACTCATCTTT CALGDPRRGGWGIRRDEEPYTDKLIF
few TRDJ1 - TRDV1 TGTGCTCTTGGGGCTCCTTTTCCCCGAACCGATAAACTCATCTTT CALGAPFPRTDKLIF
few TRDJ1 - TRDV1 TGTGCTCTTGGGGGTTTAGGCTACTGGGCCTCCTATGAAAATTCCCCAACCCTGACTGGGCCGGGGGGCACCGATAAACTCATCTTT CALGGLGYWASYENSPTLTGPGGTDKLIF
- TRDJ1 - TRDV1 TGTGCTCTTGGGGAACTATTGCCCCTCCTACTAGGGGAACCAAAACTCATCTTT CALGELLPLLLGEPKLIF
- TRDJ1 - TRDV1 TGTGCTCTTGGGGAATCCCAGTTCCTAGGGGGCTGGGGAGGGCCCTCGTACACCGATAAACTCATCTTT CALGESQFLGGWGGPSYTDKLIF
- TRDJ1 - TRDV1 TGTGCTCTTGGGGAACTAGACTTTACCTTCCCTCTGGGGGCCACACCTGAACTCATCTTT CALGELDFTFPLGATPELIF
- TRDJ1 TRDD3 TRDV1 TGTGCTCTTGGGCAACTTGCGGGGCCGGGGGATACTAAGAACACCGATAAACTCATCTTT CALGQLAGPGDTKNTDKLIF
- TRDJ1 TRDD3 TRDV1 TGTGCTCTTGGGGGAGTTTCCTACGAGCTGGGGGATTGTTGCACCGATAAACTCATCTTT CALGGVSYELGDCCTDKLIF
- TRDJ1 - TRDV1 TGTGCTCTTGGGGAACCTCGGGGGGTGTACACCGATAAACTCATCTTT CALGEPRGVYTDKLIF
- TRDJ1 TRDD3 TRDV1 TGTGCTCTTGGGGGAGCCTTTCATAAGGTACTGGGGGATACGACGCGGGAGTACACCGATAAACTCATCTTT CALGGAFHKVLGDTTREYTDKLIF
- TRDJ1 TRDD3 TRDV1 TGTGCTCTCGGAACTACTCCCTGGGGGACCACCAATAAACTCATCTTT CALGTTPWGTTNKLIF
few TRDJ1 - TRDV1 TGTGCTCTTGGGGAAGACCCTGGGTGTCCCGATAAACTCATCTTT CALGEDPGCPDKLIF
- TRDJ1 - TRDV1 TGTGCTCTTGGGGACCCATTCGGCCTTCCTAGGGTACTGGGGGAGGCTGATAAACTCATCTTT CALGDPFGLPRVLGEADKLIF
- TRDJ1 TRDD3 TRDV1 TGTGCTCTTGGGGAAGGGACAAACTGGGGGATCGTTAAACTCATCTTT CALGEGTNWGIVKLIF
- TRDJ1 - TRDV1 TGTGCTCTTGGGGGGCTCTACGAGGGGGTCCCGTACACCGATAAACTCATCTTT CALGGLYEGVPYTDKLIF
few TRDJ1 - TRDV1 TGTGCTCTTGGACCCAGCTACCCCGACACCGATAAACTCATCTTT CALGPSYPDTDKLIF
few TRDJ1 TRDD3 TRDV1 TGTGCTCTTGGGGACCCCTTCTCTTCCTACGAAAACTTCTGGGGGATACGCGGTCCCGATAAACTCATCTTT CALGDPFSSYENFWGIRGPDKLIF
- TRDJ1 - TRDV1 TGTGCTCTTGGGGAACCAGAATTCCTACGGGGGATCCGCCCGCCAAAACTCATCTTT CALGEPEFLRGIRPPKLIF
- TRDJ1 - TRDV1 TGTGCTCTTGGGGATCCAACCAATGCTGGGGTCTTCACCGATAAACTCATCTTC CALGDPTNAGVFTDKLIF
- TRDJ1 TRDD3 TRDV1 TGTGCTCTTGGGGAACTTCTGCTCGGGGATACCCCGTACACCGATAAACTCATCTTT CALGELLLGDTPYTDKLIF
- TRDJ1 TRDD3 TRDV1 TGTGCTCTTGGGGAAGGAGTCTGGGCCCCGGTACTGGGGGATACGCGGGTAGGGACCGATAAACTCATCTTT CALGEGVWAPVLGDTRVGTDKLIF
- TRDJ1 TRDD3 TRDV1 TGTGCTCTTGGGGAACGGCCCACGTACTGGGGGGCGGCCGATAAACTCATCTTT CALGERPTYWGAADKLIF